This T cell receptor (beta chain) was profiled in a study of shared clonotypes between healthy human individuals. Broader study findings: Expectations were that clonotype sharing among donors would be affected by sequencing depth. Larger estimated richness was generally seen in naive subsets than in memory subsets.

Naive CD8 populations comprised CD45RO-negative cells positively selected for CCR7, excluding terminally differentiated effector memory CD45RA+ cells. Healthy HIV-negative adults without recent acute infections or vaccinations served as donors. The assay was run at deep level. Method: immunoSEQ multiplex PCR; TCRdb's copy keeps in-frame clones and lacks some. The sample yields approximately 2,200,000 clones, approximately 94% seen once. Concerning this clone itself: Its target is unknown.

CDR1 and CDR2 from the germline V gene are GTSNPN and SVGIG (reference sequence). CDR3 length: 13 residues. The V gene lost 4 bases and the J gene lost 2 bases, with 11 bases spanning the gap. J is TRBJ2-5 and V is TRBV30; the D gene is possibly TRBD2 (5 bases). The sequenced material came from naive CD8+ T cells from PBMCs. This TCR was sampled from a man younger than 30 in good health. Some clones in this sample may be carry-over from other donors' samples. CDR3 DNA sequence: TGTGCCTGGAACTGGGGAGAGCAAGAGACCCAGTACTTC. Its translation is CAWNWGEQETQYF.